This T cell receptor beta chain was retrieved from a study of beta chain features in type 1 diabetes. Germline assignment: CDR1 KGHSH and CDR2 LQKENI. Trimming cost V 7 bases and J 3 bases; bases outside gene matches: 7. CDR3 length: 15 residues. Study-wide points: There were fewer insertions and more deletions at the VDJ junctions of type 1 diabetes patients.

For this clone: Its antigen is currently unknown.

Every bit of the isolated RNA underwent reverse transcription, so sequencing read expressed TCRB transcripts. TCRdb's table, derived via immunoSEQ multiplex PCR, lists solely in-frame clones and lacks some. The sample has 200,000 to 250,000 clones, 25% to 30% seen once. Sequenced sample: central memory CD4+ T cells from blood. This sequence originates from a man aged 25 to 45 in good health. The chain combines TRBV18 with TRBJ2-2, with 8 bases fitting TRBD1. CDR3 loop: CASFPDRVDTGELFF. The CDR3 DNA sequence: TGTGCCAGCTTCCCGGACAGGGTCGACACCGGGGAGCTGTTTTTT.